A single sample is the source of the 8 T cell receptor beta chains below, sequenced in a study of OX40 agonist ivuxolimab in advanced cancers. Clones were read by immunoSEQ multiplex PCR, and TCRdb kept only the in-frame ones, dropping some. The top ten clones hold around 7% of a sample with more than 75,000 clones, around 84% of them seen once. Sequences were derived from CD4+ or CD8+ T cells sorted from blood, sampled in a trial of the OX40 agonist ivuxolimab. These receptors were obtained from an adult with an advanced solid tumor such as melanoma, head and neck, liver or kidney cancer.

This clone was found once. J is TRBJ2-7 and V is TRBV18; TRBD1 might be the D (6 bases). The V gene lost 3 bases and the J gene lost 2 bases, with 8 bases spanning the gap. Germline CDR1 reads KGHSH; CDR2 reads LQKENI. The CDR3 is 13 residues long. The CDR3 spells CASSPGQTYEQYV. The CDR3 region has the DNA TGTGCCAGCTCACCGGGACAAACCTACGAGCAGTACGTC.

The chain carries TRBV28 and TRBJ2-5; D ambiguous. The CDR3 loop spans 14 amino acids. Trimming took off 10 bases at V and 5 bases at J, with 20 bases between the two ends. CDR1 is MDHEN, CDR2 SYDVKM, per germline. The CDR3 DNA follows: TGTGCCACCACCCCGTTCCAAGCAACGGAGACCCAGTACTTC. This codes for CATTPFQATETQYF.

V and J are TRBV5-4 and TRBJ1-6; weak D call: TRBD1 (5 bases). The CDR3 runs 15 residues. Trimming removed 4 bases at V and 10 bases at J, with 18 bases between. Germline V CDR1 and CDR2: SGHNT, YYREEE (reference sequence). The CDR3 nucleotides are TGTGCCAGCAGCCCCCGCGGCGAGGGGTTATCACCCCTCCACTTT. Translation gives CASSPRGEGLSPLHF.

This clone showed up just a few times. The chain has TRBV2 and TRBJ2-7; TRBD2 matches at 7 bases. Trimming cost V 8 bases and J 5 bases; bases outside gene matches: 0. This CDR3 spans 10 amino acids. Germline V CDR1 and CDR2: SNHLY, FYNNEI. This CDR3 is CASGGDEQYV. Here the CDR3 DNA reads TGTGCCAGCGGGGGGGACGAGCAGTACGTC.

The chain uses TRBV19 and TRBJ1-5, with a tentative D call TRBD1 (6 bases). CDR1 and CDR2 from the germline V gene are LNHDA and SQIVND (reference sequence). Trimming stripped 3 bases from V and 10 bases from J, with 19 bases between. The CDR3 extends over 15 amino acids. CDR3 residues: CASSIYSDSHRPQHF. The CDR3, as DNA: TGTGCCAGTAGTATCTATTCGGACAGCCACCGACCCCAGCATTTT.

V is TRBV5-6 and J is TRBJ1-2; 11 bases agree with TRBD1. The CDR3 extends over 16 amino acids. The V gene end was trimmed by 3 bases and the J gene end by 3 bases; junction bases not matched to a gene: 7. Germline CDR1 reads SGHDT; CDR2 reads YYEEEE. DNA of the CDR3: TGTGCCAGCAGCTCCCGGGACAGGGGGGCCCACTATGGCTACACCTTC. Translating gives CASSSRDRGAHYGYTF.

The rearrangement joins TRBV2 to TRBJ2-2, with unresolved D. The germline V and J ends were trimmed by 4 bases and 2 bases, with 17 bases remaining between them. The CDR3 runs to 17 residues. CDR1 SNHLY and CDR2 FYNNEI come from the germline V gene. The chain's CDR3 is CASSVTFQADNTGELFF. DNA of the CDR3: TGTGCCAGCAGTGTGACATTTCAGGCGGATAACACCGGGGAGCTGTTTTTT.

The rearrangement joins TRBV19 to TRBJ2-7, with D uncertain. V gave up 6 bases and J gave up 3 bases, with 12 bases separating them. CDR1 is LNHDA and CDR2 is SQIVND in the germline V gene (reference sequence). The CDR3 length is 13 residues. Here the CDR3 reads CASSPGSFYEQYF. The CDR3 region has the DNA TGTGCCAGTAGCCCCGGGTCTTTCTACGAGCAGTACTTC.